This T cell receptor beta chain was observed in a study of T cells after yellow fever vaccination. The authors made TCR cDNA by 5'RACE template switching, adding a universal primer site and UMIs. MiXCR was run by TCRdb on the 5' RACE reads, yielding one entry per CDR3 protein. The sample has a few hundred thousand distinct CDR3 sequences, 15% to 20% seen once. Trimming at V came to 4 bases and at J to 4 bases, leaving 10 bases not matched to a gene. The CDR3 length is 17 residues. Specimen: PBMCs, collected 15 days after the yellow fever booster vaccination. This sequence originates from a man aged 25 to 40 who received the YFV17D yellow fever vaccine. This sequence joins TRBV12-3 or TRBV12-4 and TRBJ2-1, with 10 bases matching TRBD2. In nucleotides, the CDR3 is TGTGCCAGCAGTTCAAGCCCAGCGGGAGGGCCGTACAATGAGCAGTTCTTC. This gives the protein CASSSSPAGGPYNEQFF.